The 19 T cell receptor beta chains below come from one sample, sequenced in a study of blood T cell repertoires in COVID-19. The protocol was immunoSEQ multiplex PCR, while the TCRdb copy is restricted to in-frame clones and leaves out a portion. In the table there are about 250,000 clones, 86% of which are singletons. The sequenced sample consisted of peripheral blood. All receptors come from a woman of 80 years or more with COVID-19, enrolled during active disease.

Note on this clone: This sample includes further DNA sequences coding for the same CDR3. The chain is built from TRBV5-1 and TRBJ1-2; 8 bases are shared with TRBD1. Germline values: CDR1 SGHRS, CDR2 YFSETQ. V shed 4 bases, J shed 2 bases, and the junction held 4 bases outside the gene matches. This CDR3 comprises 14 residues. Here the CDR3 DNA reads TGCGCCAGCAGCCCGCAGGGGGCCAACTATGGCTACACCTTC. This gives the protein CASSPQGANYGYTF.

The chain combines TRBV19 with TRBJ2-1; 7 bases are a match to TRBD1. Germline V lookup: CDR1 LNHDA, CDR2 SQIVND (reference sequence). Unmatched junction bases numbered 13, after V lost 9 bases and J lost 5 bases. The CDR3 extends over 15 amino acids. The CDR3, as DNA: TGTGCCAGCACTAAGGGGGACAGTGAGAACAATGAGCAGTTCTTC. This encodes CASTKGDSENNEQFF. Complete variable domain (other parts from reference TRBV19 and TRBJ2-1): DGGITQSPKYLFRKEGQNVTLSCEQNLNHDAMYWYRQDPGQGLRLIYYSQIVNDFQKGDIAEGYSVSREKKESFPLTVTSAQKNPTAFYLCASTKGDSENNEQFFGPGTRLTVL.

The chain recombines TRBV3-1 (or the pseudogene TRBV3-2) with TRBJ1-1; tentative D call: TRBD1 (5 bases). The germline CDR1 and CDR2 sequences are LGHDT and YNNKEL (reference sequence). The CDR3 is made up of 14 amino acids. The germline V and J ends were trimmed by 8 bases and 1 base, with 14 bases remaining between them. The CDR3 here is CASGEAGGNTEAFF. The CDR3 DNA is TGTGCCAGCGGCGAGGCGGGGGGGAACACTGAAGCTTTCTTT.

J is TRBJ1-1 and V is TRBV5-4; the match to TRBD1 covers 8 bases. J gave up 0 bases and V 0 bases, and 1 base lay outside the gene matches. CDR1 SGHNT and CDR2 YYREEE come from the germline V gene (reference sequence). The CDR3 has 15 residues. CDR3 DNA sequence: TGTGCCAGCAGCTTGGAGGGACAGGTGAACACTGAAGCTTTCTTT. As protein: CASSLEGQVNTEAFF.

The rearrangement joins TRBV11-2 to TRBJ1-1; D is unresolved. The CDR3 totals 11 residues. Germline CDR1 and CDR2: SGHAT and FQNNGV. Between the trimmed V and J ends, which lost 3 bases and 7 bases, there was a span of 6 bases. The CDR3 sequence is CASSLTYEAFF. The DNA of the CDR3 is TGTGCCAGCAGCTTGACTTATGAAGCTTTCTTT.

The rearrangement links TRBV18 to TRBJ1-1; 11 bases align to TRBD1. Trimming at V came to 6 bases and at J to 4 bases, leaving 13 bases not matched to a gene. The CDR3 spans 17 residues. Germline loops: CDR1 KGHSH, CDR2 LQKENI. The CDR3 bases are TGTGCCAGCTCTCAAACCGGGACAGGGGGGCGAGGCACTGAAGCTTTCTTT. Encoded protein: CASSQTGTGGRGTEAFF.

This clone appeared a single time. This sequence joins TRBV19 and TRBJ2-1; 9 bases are shared with TRBD1. V trimming: 5 bases; J trimming: 2 bases; junction bases outside the gene matches: 4. Germline V lookup: CDR1 LNHDA, CDR2 SQIVND (reference sequence). The CDR3 totals 15 residues. This chain's CDR3 is CASSQQGAPYNEQFF. CDR3 DNA: TGTGCCAGTAGTCAACAGGGGGCTCCCTACAATGAGCAGTTCTTC.

In this sample, this clone turned up once. The chain joins TRBV2 to TRBJ2-7; the match to TRBD1 covers 7 bases. The ends lost 8 bases at V and 6 bases at J; junction bases unmatched: 10. This CDR3 is built from 13 residues. In germline, CDR1 is SNHLY, CDR2 FYNNEI. The chain's CDR3 is CASGGNRGSEQYV. Written as DNA, the CDR3 is TGTGCCAGCGGGGGCAACAGGGGTTCCGAGCAGTACGTC.

The V call is TRBV28, the J call TRBJ1-2; 12 nucleotides agree with TRBD1. The germline V gene has CDR1 MDHEN and CDR2 SYDVKM. The CDR3 totals 16 residues. The junction had 10 bases not matched to a gene; V was cut back by 3 bases and J by 8 bases. CDR3 nucleotide sequence: TGTGCCAGCAGTTTGTGGGACAGGGGGCGCTTAGGCGGCTACACCTTC. It codes for CASSLWDRGRLGGYTF.

The V call is TRBV6-6, the J call TRBJ1-5, with 10 bases identical to TRBD1. Looked up from germline, CDR1 is MNHNY and CDR2 is SVGAGI (reference sequence). After removal of 7 bases from V and 6 bases from J, the junction contained 6 bases not matched to a gene. CDR3 length: 14 residues. This chain's CDR3 is CASNRQGAGQPQHF. The DNA for the CDR3 is TGTGCCAGCAACAGACAGGGGGCGGGTCAGCCCCAGCATTTT.

This clone occurred once. The chain has TRBV7-2 and TRBJ1-1, with no clear D. The CDR3 has 13 amino acids. V was cut by 5 bases and J by 1 base, with 8 bases left in between. Germline CDR1 reads SGHTA; CDR2 reads FQGNSA. The CDR3, as DNA: TGTGCCAGCAGCCCGCAACAGAACACTGAAGCTTTCTTT. It is translated as CASSPQQNTEAFF. Filled out from reference TRBV7-2 and TRBJ1-1, the complete variable domain reads GAGVSQSPSNKVTEKGKDVELRCDPISGHTALYWYRQSLGQGLEFLIYFQGNSAPDKSGLPSDRFSAERTGGSVSTLTIQRTQQEDSAVYLCASSPQQNTEAFFGQGTRLTVV.

This clone showed up just once. V usage is TRBV21-1 and J usage is TRBJ2-7; the D call in the table, TRBD1, was not verified against the DNA. TRBV21-1 is a pseudogene. The CDR3 runs 18 residues. The CDR3 nucleotides read TGTGCCAGCAGCTCCCGGGACAGGGGGTACCCTAGATGCGACGAGCAGTACGTC. It translates to CASSSRDRGYPRCDEQYV.

The chain links TRBV4-1 to TRBJ1-2; D may be TRBD1 (6 bases). The V and J ends lost 0 bases and 4 bases respectively, with 15 bases between them. Per the germline V gene, CDR1 is MGHRA and CDR2 is YSYEKL. The CDR3 has 16 residues. CDR3: CASSQDSGGQSYGYTF. The DNA of the CDR3 is TGCGCCAGCAGCCAAGATTCGGGGGGCCAGAGCTATGGCTACACCTTC.

The chain recombines TRBV29-1 with TRBJ1-5; 8 nucleotides match TRBD1. J lost 5 bases, V lost 7 bases, and 19 bases had no gene match. CDR3 length equals 17 residues. Looked up from germline, CDR1 is SQVTM and CDR2 is ANQGSEA. The CDR3 sequence is CSDNREPTDREDQPQHF. Here the CDR3 DNA reads TGCAGCGACAATCGTGAGCCGACGGACAGGGAGGATCAGCCCCAGCATTTT.

This sequence joins TRBV6-1 and TRBJ1-2; D remains unclear. The V gene's germline CDR1 is MNHNS and CDR2 SASEGT. The CDR3 spans 13 residues. Trimming took 2 bases from V and 3 from J, leaving 7 bases between them. In nucleotides, the CDR3 is TGTGCCAGCAGTGAATACGGTGACTATGGCTACACCTTC. Amino acids: CASSEYGDYGYTF.

The V and J genes are TRBV19 and TRBJ2-6, with a tentative D call TRBD2 (5 bases). In germline, CDR1 is LNHDA, CDR2 SQIVND (reference sequence). The V end was cut by 6 bases, the J end by 4 bases, with 10 bases between. This CDR3 is built from 14 residues. The CDR3 DNA follows: TGTGCCAGTAGGCGGACGGGGGGGGCCAACGTCCTGACTTTC. Protein sequence: CASRRTGGANVLTF.

This clone was observed a single time. V gene TRBV28 combines with J gene TRBJ1-2, with TRBD1 identical over 9 bases. Germline trimming cut 3 bases from V and 7 bases from J; bases unmatched to any gene: 6. Germline V gene lookup returns CDR1 MDHEN and CDR2 SYDVKM. CDR3 length: 14 amino acids. The CDR3 region is CASSLTGGSVGYTF. The CDR3 DNA reads as TGTGCCAGCAGTTTGACAGGGGGATCGGTTGGCTACACCTTC.

This clone has a single count. This chain links TRBV14 with TRBJ1-6, with unresolved D. CDR3 size: 16 residues. CDR1 SGHDN and CDR2 FVKESK come from the germline V gene. V dropped 2 bases and J dropped 10 bases, with 18 bases sitting between them. The CDR3 DNA follows: TGTGCCAGCAGCCAAATAATTACATTATCCATCTCACCCCTCCACTTT. It is translated as CASSQIITLSISPLHF.

The V call is TRBV28, the J call TRBJ2-7; D is ambiguous. V lost 3 bases, J lost 1 base, and 7 bases lay in between. Germline lookup yields CDR1 MDHEN and CDR2 SYDVKM. The CDR3 is 13 amino acids. CDR3 loop: CASSFAQSYEQYF. DNA for the CDR3: TGTGCCAGCAGTTTCGCACAGTCCTACGAGCAGTACTTC.